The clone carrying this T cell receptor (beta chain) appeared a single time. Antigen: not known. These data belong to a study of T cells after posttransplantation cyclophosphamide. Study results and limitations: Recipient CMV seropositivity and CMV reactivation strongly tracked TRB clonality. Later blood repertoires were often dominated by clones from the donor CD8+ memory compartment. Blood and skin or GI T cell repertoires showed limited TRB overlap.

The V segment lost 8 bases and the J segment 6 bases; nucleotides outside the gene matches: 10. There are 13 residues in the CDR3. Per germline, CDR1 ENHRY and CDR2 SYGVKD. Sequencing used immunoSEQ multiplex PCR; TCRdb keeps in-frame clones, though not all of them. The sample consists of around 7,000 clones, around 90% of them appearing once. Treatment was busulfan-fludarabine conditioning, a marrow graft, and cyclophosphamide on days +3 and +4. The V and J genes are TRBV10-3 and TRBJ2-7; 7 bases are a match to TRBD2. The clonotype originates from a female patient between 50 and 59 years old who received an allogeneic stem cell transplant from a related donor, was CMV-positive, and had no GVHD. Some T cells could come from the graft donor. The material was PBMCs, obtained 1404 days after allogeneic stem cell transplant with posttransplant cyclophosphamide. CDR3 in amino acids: CAIGLGGDLEQYF. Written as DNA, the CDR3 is TGTGCCATCGGCCTGGGGGGGGATCTCGAGCAGTACTTC.